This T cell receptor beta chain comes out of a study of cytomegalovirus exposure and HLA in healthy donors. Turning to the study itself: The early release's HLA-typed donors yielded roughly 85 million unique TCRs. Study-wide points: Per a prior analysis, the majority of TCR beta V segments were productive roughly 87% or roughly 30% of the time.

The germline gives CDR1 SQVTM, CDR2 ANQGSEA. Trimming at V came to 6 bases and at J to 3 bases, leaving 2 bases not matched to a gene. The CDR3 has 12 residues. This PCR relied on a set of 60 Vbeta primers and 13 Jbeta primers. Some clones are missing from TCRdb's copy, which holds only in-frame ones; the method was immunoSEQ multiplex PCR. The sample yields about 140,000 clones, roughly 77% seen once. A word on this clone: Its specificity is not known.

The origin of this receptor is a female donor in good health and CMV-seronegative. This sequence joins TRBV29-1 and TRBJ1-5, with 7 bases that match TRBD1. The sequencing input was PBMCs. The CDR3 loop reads CSVGQLNQPQHF. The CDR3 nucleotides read TGCAGCGTGGGACAGCTCAATCAGCCCCAGCATTTT. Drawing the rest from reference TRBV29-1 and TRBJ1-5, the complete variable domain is SAVISQKPSRDICQRGTSLTIQCQVDSQVTMMFWYRQQPGQSLTLIATANQGSEATYESGFVIDKFPISRPNLTFSTLTVSNMSPEDSSIYLCSVGQLNQPQHFGDGTRLSIL.